This T cell receptor beta chain was obtained from a study of blood T cell repertoires in COVID-19. Whole-study context: The study drew acute and convalescent COVID-19 samples from the United States, Italy and Spain. The cDNA or gDNA used as material had been derived from T cells, B-cell-depleted T cells, or PBMCs.

CDR1 GTSNPN and CDR2 SVGIG come from the germline V gene (reference sequence). The CDR3 runs 14 residues. V lost 1 base to trimming and J lost 0 bases, with 7 bases between them. As processed by the authors: Estimates of nucleated cell counts were drawn from the amplification of reference gene primers. TCRdb's copy holds only in-frame clones and misses some; the assay was immunoSEQ multiplex PCR. That table is the source of V, J and clone size, and D and trimming were worked out from the DNA. The table shows about 250,000 clones, with roughly four fifths occurring only once. Sequencing was carried out using peripheral blood. J is TRBJ1-5 and V is TRBV30; D not certain. The clonotype comes from a man aged 45 to 65 with acute or convalescent COVID-19. Here the CDR3 reads CAWSAQISNQPQHF. The CDR3 bases are TGTGCCTGGAGTGCACAGATTAGCAATCAGCCCCAGCATTTT.